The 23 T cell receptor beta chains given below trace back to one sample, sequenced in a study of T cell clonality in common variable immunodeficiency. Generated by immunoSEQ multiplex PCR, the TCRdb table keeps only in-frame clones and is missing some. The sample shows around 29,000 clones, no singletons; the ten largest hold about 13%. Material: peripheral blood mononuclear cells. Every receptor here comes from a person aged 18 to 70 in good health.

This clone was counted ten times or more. The CDR3 here is CSGGGPTYEQYF. The CDR3 bases that were read are TGCAGCGGGGGGGGTCCCACCTACGAG. The chain is built from TRBV20-1 and TRBJ2-7; 8 bases line up with TRBD2. The CDR3 goes on 3 residues after the read ends, and that part is filled in from the germline J gene. Per germline, CDR1 DFQATT and CDR2 SNEGSKA (reference sequence). The CDR3 is 12 residues long.

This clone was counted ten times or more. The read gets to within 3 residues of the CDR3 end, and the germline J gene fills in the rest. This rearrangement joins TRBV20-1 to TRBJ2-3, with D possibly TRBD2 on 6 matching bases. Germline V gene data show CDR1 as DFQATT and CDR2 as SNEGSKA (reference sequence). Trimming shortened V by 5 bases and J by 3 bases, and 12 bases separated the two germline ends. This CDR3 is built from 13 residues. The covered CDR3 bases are TGCAGTGCTCAAGTTAGCGGTACAGATACG. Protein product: CSAQVSGTDT. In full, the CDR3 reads CSAQVSGTDTQYF.

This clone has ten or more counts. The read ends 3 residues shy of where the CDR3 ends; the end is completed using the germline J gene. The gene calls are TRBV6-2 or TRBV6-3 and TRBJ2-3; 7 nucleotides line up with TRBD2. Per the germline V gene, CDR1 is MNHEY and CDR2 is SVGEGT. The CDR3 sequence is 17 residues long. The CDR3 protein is CASRSGKAGEPSRAQYF. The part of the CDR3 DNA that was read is TGTGCCAGCAGGTCCGGGAAGGCGGGGGAGCCTTCGAGGGCG.

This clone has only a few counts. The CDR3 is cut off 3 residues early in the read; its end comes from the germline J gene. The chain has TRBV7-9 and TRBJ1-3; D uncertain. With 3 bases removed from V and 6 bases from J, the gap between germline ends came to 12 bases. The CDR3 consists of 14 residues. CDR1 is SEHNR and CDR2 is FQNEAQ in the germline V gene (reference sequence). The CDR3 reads CASSFLGGLNTIYF. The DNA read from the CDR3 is TGTGCCAGCAGCTTCCTAGGTGGATTAAACACC. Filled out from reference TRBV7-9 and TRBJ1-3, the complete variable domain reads DTGVSQNPRHKITKRGQNVTFRCDPISEHNRLYWYRQTLGQGPEFLTYFQNEAQLEKSRLLSDRFSAERPKGSFSTLEIQRTEQGDSAMYLCASSFLGGLNTIYFGEGSWLTVV.

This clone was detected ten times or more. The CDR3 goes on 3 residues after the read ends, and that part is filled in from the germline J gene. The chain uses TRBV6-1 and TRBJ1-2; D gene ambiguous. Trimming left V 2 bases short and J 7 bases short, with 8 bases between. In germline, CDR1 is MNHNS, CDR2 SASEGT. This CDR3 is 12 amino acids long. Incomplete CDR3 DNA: TGTGCCAGCAGTGAATCGAAGGGTGGC. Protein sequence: CASSESKGG. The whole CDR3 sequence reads CASSESKGGYTF.

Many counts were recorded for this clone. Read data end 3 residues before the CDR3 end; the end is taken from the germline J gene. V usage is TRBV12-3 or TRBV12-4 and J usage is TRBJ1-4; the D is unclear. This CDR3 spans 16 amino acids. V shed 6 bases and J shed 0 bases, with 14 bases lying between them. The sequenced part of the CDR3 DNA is TGTGCCAGCAGACTAGGGTACCGGGCAACTAATGAAAAA. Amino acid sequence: CASRLGYRATNEK. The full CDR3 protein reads CASRLGYRATNEKLFF.

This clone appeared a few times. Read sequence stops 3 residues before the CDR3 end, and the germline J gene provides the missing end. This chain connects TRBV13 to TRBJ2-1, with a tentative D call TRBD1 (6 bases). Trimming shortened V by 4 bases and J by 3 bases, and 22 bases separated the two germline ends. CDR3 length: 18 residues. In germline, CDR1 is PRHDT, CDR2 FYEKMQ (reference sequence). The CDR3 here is CASSYPSQKTGFYNEQFF. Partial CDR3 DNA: TGTGCCAGCAGCTACCCTTCACAAAAGACAGGCTTCTACAATGAG.

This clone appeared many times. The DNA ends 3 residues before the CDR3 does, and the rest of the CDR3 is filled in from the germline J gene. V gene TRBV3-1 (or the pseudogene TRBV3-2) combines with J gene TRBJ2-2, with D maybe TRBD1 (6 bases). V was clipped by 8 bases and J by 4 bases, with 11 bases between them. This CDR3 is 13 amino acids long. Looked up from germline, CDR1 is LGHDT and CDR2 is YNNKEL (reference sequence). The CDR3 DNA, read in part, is TGTGCCAGCGCCAGGGGTTCCACCGGGGAG. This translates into CASARGSTGE. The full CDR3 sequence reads CASARGSTGELFF.

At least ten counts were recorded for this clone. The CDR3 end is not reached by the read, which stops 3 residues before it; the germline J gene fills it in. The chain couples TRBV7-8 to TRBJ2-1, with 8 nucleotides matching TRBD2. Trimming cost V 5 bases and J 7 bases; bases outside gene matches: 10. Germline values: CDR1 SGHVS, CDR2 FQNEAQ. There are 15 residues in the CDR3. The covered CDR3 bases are TGTGCCAGCAGCCCAGGCGGGACTAGGGTTAATGAG. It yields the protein CASSPGGTRVNE. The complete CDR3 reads CASSPGGTRVNEQFF.

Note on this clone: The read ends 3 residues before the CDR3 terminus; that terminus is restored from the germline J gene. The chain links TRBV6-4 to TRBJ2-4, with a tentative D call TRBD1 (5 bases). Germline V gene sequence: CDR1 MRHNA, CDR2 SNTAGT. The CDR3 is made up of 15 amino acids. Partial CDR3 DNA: TGTGCCAGCAGTCCCCTGGCAGGGATCGATCAGCCT. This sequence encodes CASSPLAGIDQP. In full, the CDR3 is CASSPLAGIDQPQYF.

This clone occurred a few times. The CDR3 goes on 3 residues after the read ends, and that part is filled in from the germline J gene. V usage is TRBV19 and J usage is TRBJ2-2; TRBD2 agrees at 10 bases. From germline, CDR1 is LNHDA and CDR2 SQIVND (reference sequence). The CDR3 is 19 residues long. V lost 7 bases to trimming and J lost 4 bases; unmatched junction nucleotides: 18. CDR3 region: CASTRLAGDHLLGTGELFF. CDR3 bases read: TGTGCCAGTACTAGGCTAGCGGGGGACCACCTATTAGGCACCGGGGAG.

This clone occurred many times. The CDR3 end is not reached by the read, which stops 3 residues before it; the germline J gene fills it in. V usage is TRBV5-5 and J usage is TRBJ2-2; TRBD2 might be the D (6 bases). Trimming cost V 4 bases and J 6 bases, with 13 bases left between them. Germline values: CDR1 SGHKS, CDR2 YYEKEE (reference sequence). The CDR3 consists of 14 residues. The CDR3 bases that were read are TGTGCCAGCAGCGCGGGGTCTCTCGCCGGGGAG. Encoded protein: CASSAGSLAGE. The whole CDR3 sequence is CASSAGSLAGELFF.

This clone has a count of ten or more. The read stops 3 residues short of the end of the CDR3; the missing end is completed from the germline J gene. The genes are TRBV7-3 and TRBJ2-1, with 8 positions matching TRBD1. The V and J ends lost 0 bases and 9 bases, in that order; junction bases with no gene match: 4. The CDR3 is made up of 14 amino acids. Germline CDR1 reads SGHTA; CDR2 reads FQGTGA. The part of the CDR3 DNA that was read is TGTGCCAGCAGCTTAACGCAGGGGGCGATTGAG. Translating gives CASSLTQGAIE. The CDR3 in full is CASSLTQGAIEQFF.

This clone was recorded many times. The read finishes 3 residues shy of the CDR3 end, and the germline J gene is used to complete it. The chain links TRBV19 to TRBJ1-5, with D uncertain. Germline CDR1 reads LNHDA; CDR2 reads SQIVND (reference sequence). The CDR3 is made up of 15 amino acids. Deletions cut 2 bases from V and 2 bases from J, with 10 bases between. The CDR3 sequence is CASSIIGSGNQPQHF. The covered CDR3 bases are TGTGCCAGTAGTATAATCGGCAGCGGCAATCAGCCC. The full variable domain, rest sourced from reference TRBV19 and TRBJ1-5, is DGGITQSPKYLFRKEGQNVTLSCEQNLNHDAMYWYRQDPGQGLRLIYYSQIVNDFQKGDIAEGYSVSREKKESFPLTVTSAQKNPTAFYLCASSIIGSGNQPQHFGDGTRLSIL.

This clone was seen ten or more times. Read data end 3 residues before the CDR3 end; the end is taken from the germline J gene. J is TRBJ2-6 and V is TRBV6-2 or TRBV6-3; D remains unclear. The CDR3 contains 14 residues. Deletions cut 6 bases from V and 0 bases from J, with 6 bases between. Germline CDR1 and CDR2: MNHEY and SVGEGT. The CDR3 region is CASSHSSGANVLTF. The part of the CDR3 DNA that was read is TGTGCCAGCAGCCACAGCTCTGGGGCCAACGTC.

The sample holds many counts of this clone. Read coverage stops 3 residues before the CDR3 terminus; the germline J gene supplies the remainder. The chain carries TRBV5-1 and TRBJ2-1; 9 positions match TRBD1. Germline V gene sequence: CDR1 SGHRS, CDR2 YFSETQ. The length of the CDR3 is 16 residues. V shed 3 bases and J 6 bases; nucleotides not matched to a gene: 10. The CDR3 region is CASSSQGAEVSNEQFF. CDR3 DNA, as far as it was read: TGCGCCAGCAGCTCACAGGGGGCCGAAGTTAGCAATGAG.

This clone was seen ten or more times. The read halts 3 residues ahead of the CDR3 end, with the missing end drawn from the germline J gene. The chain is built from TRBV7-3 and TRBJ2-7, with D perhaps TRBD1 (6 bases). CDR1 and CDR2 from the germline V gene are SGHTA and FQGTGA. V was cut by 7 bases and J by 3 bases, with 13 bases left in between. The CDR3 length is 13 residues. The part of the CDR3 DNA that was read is TGTGCCAGCAACCGGGACAAACACTACGAG. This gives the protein CASNRDKHYE. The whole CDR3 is CASNRDKHYEQYF.

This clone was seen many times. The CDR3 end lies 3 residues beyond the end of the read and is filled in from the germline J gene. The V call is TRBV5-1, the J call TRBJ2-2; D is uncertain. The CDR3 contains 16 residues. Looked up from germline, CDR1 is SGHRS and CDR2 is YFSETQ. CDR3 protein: CASSLAVQGYSEKLFF. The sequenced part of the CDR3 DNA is TGCGCCAGCAGCTTGGCCGTACAAGGGTATTCGGAAAAG. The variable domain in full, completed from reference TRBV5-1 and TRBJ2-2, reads KAGVTQTPRYLIKTRGQQVTLSCSPISGHRSVSWYQQTPGQGLQFLFEYFSETQRNKGNFPGRFSGRQFSNSRSEMNVSTLELGDSALYLCASSLAVQGYSEKLFFGEGSRLTVL.

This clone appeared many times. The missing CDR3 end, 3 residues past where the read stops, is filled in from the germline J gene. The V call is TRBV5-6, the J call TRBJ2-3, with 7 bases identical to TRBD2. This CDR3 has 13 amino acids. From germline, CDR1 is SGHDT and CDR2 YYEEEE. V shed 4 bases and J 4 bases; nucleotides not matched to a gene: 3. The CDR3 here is CASSSTSADTQYF. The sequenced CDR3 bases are TGTGCCAGCAGCAGCACTAGCGCAGATACG.

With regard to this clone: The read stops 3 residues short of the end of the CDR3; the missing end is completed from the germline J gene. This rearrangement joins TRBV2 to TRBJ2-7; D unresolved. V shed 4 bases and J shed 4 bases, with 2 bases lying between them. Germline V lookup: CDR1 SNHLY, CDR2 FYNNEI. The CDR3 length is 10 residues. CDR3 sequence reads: CASSVYEQYF. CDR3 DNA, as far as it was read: TGTGCCAGCAGTGTATACGAG.

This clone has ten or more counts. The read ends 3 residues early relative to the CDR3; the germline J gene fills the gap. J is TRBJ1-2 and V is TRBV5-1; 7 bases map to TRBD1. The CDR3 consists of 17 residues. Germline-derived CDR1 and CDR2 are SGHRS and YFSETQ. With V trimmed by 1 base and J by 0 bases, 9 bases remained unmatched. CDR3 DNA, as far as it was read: TGCGCCAGCAGCTTGACCTCTCAGGGGGGAGCTAACTATGGC. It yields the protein CASSLTSQGGANYG. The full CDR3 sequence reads CASSLTSQGGANYGYTF. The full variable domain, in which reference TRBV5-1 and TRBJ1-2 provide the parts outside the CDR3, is KAGVTQTPRYLIKTRGQQVTLSCSPISGHRSVSWYQQTPGQGLQFLFEYFSETQRNKGNFPGRFSGRQFSNSRSEMNVSTLELGDSALYLCASSLTSQGGANYGYTFGSGTRLTVV.

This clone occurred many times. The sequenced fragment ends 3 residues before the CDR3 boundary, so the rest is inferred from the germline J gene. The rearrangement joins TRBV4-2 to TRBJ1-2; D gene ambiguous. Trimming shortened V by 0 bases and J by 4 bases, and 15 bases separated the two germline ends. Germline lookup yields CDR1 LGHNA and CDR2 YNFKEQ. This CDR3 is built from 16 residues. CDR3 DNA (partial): TGTGCCAGCAGCCAAGATATGGGGAGCGGTGGCTATGGC. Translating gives CASSQDMGSGGYG. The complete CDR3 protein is CASSQDMGSGGYGYTF.

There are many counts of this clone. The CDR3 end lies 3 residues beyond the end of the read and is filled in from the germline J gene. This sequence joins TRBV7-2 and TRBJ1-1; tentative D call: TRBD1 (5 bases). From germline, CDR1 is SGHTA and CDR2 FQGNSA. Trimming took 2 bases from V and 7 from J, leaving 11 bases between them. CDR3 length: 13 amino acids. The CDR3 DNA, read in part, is TGTGCCAGCAGCTTATGGAGGGACTTTGAA. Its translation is CASSLWRDFE. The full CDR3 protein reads CASSLWRDFEAFF.